The present T cell receptor beta chain was sequenced within a study of control samples from healthy donors and cancer patients. In germline, CDR1 is SGHTA, CDR2 FQGNSA. The CDR3 has 15 residues. Trimming removed 2 bases from V and 2 bases from J, with 10 bases in between. Profiling relied on immunoSEQ multiplex PCR, and the TCRdb table lists in-frame clones only, not all of them. This table holds fewer than 95,000 clones, 85% to 90% found once. Sequencing was performed on blood. The clonotype originates from a woman in her forties in good health. The genes are TRBV7-2 and TRBJ1-5, with D perhaps TRBD1 (6 bases). CDR3 residues: CASSLKGEGNQPQHF. CDR3 nucleotides: TGTGCCAGCAGCTTAAAGGGGGAGGGCAATCAGCCCCAGCATTTT.